This T cell receptor beta chain derives from a study of shared clonotypes between healthy human individuals. The CDR3 spans 16 residues. The ends were cut back, 0 bases at V and 6 bases at J, with 17 bases in the middle. The V gene's germline CDR1 is SGHAT and CDR2 FQNNGV. Sequencing was performed with immunoSEQ multiplex PCR; in TCRdb, only in-frame clones are kept and a portion is missing. This sample yields about 1,800,000 clones, of which approximately 94% are seen a single time; approximately 1.2% belongs to the top ten. CD8 cells regarded as naive lacked CD45RO, were positively chosen for CCR7, and omitted terminally differentiated effector memory CD45RA+ cells. Donors were Caucasian adults residing in Nashville, Tennessee, USA.

Specimen: naive CD8+ T cells sorted from blood. The receptor was isolated from a man aged 18 to 30 in good health. V usage is TRBV11-2 and J usage is TRBJ1-2; a weak D match, TRBD1 (6 bases). The CDR3 here is CASSLDLGWGLDGYTF. The CDR3 DNA reads TGTGCCAGCAGCTTAGACTTGGGGTGGGGGCTCGATGGCTACACCTTC.